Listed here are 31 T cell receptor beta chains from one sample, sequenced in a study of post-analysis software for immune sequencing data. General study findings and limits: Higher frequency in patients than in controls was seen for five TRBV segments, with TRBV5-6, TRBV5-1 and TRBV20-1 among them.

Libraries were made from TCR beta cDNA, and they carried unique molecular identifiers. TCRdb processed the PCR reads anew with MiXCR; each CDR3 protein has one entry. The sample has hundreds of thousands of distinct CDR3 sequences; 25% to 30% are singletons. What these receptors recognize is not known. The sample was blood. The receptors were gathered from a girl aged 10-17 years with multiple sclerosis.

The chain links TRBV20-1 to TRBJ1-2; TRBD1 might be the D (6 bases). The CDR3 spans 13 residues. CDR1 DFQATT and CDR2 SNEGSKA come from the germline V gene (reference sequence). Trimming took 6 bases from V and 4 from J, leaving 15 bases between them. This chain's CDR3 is CSASGDHGYGYTF. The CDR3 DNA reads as TGCAGTGCCTCAGGGGACCATGGCTATGGCTACACCTTC.

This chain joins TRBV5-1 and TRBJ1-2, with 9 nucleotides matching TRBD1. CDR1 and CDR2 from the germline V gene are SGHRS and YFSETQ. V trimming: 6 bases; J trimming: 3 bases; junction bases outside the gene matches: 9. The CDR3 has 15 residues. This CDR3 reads CASTDWGQGDYGYTF. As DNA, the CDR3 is TGCGCCAGCACCGACTGGGGACAGGGCGACTATGGCTACACCTTC. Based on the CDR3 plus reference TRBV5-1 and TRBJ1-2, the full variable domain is KAGVTQTPRYLIKTRGQQVTLSCSPISGHRSVSWYQQTPGQGLQFLFEYFSETQRNKGNFPGRFSGRQFSNSRSEMNVSTLELGDSALYLCASTDWGQGDYGYTFGSGTRLTVV.

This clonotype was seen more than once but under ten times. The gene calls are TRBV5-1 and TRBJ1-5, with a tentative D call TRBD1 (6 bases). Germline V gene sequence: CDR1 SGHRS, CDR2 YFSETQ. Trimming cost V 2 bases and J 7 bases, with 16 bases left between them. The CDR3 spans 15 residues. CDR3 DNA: TGCGCCAGCAGCTTAGACTCAGGGGTTGGGCAGCCCCAGCATTTT. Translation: CASSLDSGVGQPQHF. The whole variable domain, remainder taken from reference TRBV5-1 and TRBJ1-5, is KAGVTQTPRYLIKTRGQQVTLSCSPISGHRSVSWYQQTPGQGLQFLFEYFSETQRNKGNFPGRFSGRQFSNSRSEMNVSTLELGDSALYLCASSLDSGVGQPQHFGDGTRLSIL.

The CDR3 nucleotides read TGTGCCACCAGCATTATCGGGACAGGGTATGGCTACACCTTC. Residues: CATSIIGTGYGYTF. V usage is TRBV15 and J usage is TRBJ1-2, with 9 bases lining up with TRBD1. In germline, CDR1 is LNHNV, CDR2 YYDKDF (reference sequence). This CDR3 spans 14 amino acids. Germline trimming cut 4 bases from V and 5 bases from J; bases unmatched to any gene: 5.

For the CDR3, the DNA is TGTGCCATCCGGAGTGACGGCGATGAGCAGTTCTTC. Its protein product is CAIRSDGDEQFF. The chain recombines TRBV10-3 with TRBJ2-1; D gene uncertain. Trimming took 8 bases from V and 8 from J, leaving 13 bases between them. The CDR3 runs to 12 residues. Germline values: CDR1 ENHRY, CDR2 SYGVKD.

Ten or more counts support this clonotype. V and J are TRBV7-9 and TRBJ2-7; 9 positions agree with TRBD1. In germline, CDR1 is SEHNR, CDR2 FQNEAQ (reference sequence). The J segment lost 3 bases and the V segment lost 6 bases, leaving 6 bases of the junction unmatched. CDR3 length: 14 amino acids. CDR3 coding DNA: TGTGCCAGCAGTCCTCGACAGGGGGGCTACGAGCAGTACTTC. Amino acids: CASSPRQGGYEQYF. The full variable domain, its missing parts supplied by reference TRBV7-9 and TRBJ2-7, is DTGVSQNPRHKITKRGQNVTFRCDPISEHNRLYWYRQTLGQGPEFLTYFQNEAQLEKSRLLSDRFSAERPKGSFSTLEIQRTEQGDSAMYLCASSPRQGGYEQYFGPGTRLTVT.

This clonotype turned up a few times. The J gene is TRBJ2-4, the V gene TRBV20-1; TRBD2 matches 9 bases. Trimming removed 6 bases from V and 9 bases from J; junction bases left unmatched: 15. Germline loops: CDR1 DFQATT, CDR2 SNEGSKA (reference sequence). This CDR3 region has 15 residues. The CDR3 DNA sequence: TGCAGTGCCGACTTGGGGCGGGAGGGCGATGGCATTCAGTACTTC. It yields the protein CSADLGREGDGIQYF.

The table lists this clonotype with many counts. Here the CDR3 DNA reads TGCAGCGTTGAAGATACAGGACCGAGGGCCGAGCAGTACTTC. Translated, it gives CSVEDTGPRAEQYF. The chain recombines TRBV29-1 with TRBJ2-7, with D possibly called TRBD1 or TRBD2 (5 bases each). Trimming shortened V by 0 bases and J by 6 bases, and 15 bases separated the two germline ends. The CDR3 runs 14 residues. Germline V gene data show CDR1 as SQVTM and CDR2 as ANQGSEA.

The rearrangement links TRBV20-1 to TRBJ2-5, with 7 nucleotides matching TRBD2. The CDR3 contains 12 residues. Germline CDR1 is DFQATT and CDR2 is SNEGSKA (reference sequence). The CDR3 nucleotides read TGCAGGGGTGCGGGGGTGGGCGAGACCCAGTACTTC. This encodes CRGAGVGETQYF.

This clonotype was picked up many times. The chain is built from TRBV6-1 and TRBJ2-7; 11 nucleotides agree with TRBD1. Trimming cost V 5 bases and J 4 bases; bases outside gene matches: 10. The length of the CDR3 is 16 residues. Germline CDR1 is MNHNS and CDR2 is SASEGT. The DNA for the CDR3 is TGTGCCAGCAGTACGCAAAAGGACAGGGGGCTATACGAGCAGTACTTC. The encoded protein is CASSTQKDRGLYEQYF.

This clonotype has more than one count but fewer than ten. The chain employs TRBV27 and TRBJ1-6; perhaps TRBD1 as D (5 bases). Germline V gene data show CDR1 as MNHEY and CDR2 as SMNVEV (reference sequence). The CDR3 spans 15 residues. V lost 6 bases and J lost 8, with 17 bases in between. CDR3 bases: TGTGCCAGCAGAATACCGGGGAGAGGGGATTCACCCCTCCACTTT. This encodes CASRIPGRGDSPLHF.

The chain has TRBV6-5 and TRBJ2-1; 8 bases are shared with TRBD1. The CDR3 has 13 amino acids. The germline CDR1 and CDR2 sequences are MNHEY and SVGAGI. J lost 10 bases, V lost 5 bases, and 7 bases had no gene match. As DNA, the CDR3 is TGTGCCAGCAGTCAGACAGGGGTTGGCGAGCAGTTCTTC. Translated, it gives CASSQTGVGEQFF.

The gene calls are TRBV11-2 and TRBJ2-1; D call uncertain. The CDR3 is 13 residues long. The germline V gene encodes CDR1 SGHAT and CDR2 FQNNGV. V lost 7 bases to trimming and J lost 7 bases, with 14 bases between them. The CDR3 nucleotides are TGTGCCAGCAACAAGATAGGACGGAATGAGCAGTTCTTC. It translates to CASNKIGRNEQFF. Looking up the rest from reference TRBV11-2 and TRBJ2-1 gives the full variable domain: EAGVAQSPRYKIIEKRQSVAFWCNPISGHATLYWYQQILGQGPKLLIQFQNNGVVDDSQLPKDRFSAERLKGVDSTLKIQPAKLEDSAVYLCASNKIGRNEQFFGPGTRLTVL.

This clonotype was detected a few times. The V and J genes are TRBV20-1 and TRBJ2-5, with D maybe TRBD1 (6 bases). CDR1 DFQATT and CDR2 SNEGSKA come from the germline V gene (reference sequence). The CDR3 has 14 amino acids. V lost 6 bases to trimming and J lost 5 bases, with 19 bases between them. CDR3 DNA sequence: TGCAGTGCCTTGTTGCAGGGGCTACAGGAGACCCAGTACTTC. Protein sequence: CSALLQGLQETQYF.

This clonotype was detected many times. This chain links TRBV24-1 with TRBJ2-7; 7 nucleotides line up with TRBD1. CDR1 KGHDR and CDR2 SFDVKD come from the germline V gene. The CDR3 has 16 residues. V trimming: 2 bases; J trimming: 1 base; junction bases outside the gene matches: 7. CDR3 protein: CATSDSRQGVSYEQYF. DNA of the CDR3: TGTGCCACCAGTGATTCAAGACAGGGTGTATCCTACGAGCAGTACTTC.

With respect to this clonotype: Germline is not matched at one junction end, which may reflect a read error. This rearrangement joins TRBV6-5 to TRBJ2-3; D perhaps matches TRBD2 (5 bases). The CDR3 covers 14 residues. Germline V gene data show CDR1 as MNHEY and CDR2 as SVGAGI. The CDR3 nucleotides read TGTGCCGGCAGCCGTCCGGGGATCACAGATACGCAGTATTTT. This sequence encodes CAGSRPGITDTQYF.

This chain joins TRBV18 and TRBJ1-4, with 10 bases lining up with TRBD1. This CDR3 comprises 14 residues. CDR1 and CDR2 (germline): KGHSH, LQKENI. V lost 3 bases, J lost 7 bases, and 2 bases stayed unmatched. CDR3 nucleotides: TGTGCCAGCTCACCGGGACAGGGGACTGAAAAACTGTTTTTT. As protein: CASSPGQGTEKLFF.

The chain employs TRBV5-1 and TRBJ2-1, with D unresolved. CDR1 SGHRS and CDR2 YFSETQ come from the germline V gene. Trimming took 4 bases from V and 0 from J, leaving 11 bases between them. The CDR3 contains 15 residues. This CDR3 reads CASSPDPSSYNEQFF. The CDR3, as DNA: TGCGCCAGCAGCCCGGACCCCAGCTCCTACAATGAGCAGTTCTTC. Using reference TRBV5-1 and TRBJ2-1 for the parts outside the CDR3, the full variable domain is KAGVTQTPRYLIKTRGQQVTLSCSPISGHRSVSWYQQTPGQGLQFLFEYFSETQRNKGNFPGRFSGRQFSNSRSEMNVSTLELGDSALYLCASSPDPSSYNEQFFGPGTRLTVL.

The CDR3 loop is CASSARAGALQETQYF. The CDR3 nucleotides are TGTGCCAGCAGCGCCCGAGCAGGGGCTCTCCAAGAGACCCAGTACTTC. The chain carries TRBV7-2 and TRBJ2-5; D may be TRBD1 (6 bases). Germline-derived CDR1 and CDR2 are SGHTA and FQGNSA. Trimming shortened V by 5 bases and J by 1 base, and 17 bases separated the two germline ends. This CDR3 contains 16 residues.

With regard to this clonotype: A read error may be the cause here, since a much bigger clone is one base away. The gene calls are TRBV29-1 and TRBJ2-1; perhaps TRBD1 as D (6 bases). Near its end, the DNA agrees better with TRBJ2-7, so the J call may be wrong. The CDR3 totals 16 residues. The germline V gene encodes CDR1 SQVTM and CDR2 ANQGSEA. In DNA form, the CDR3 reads TGCAGCGTTGAGGGACATCCTGGGAGCTCCTACAATGAGCAGTACTTC. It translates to CSVEGHPGSSYNEQYF.

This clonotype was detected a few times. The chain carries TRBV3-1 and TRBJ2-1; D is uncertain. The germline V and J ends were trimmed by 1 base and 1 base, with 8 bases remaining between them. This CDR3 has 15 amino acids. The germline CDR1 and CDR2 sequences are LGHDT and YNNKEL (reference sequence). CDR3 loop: CASSQGWKSYNEQFF. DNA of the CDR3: TGTGCCAGCAGCCAAGGGTGGAAGTCCTACAATGAGCAGTTCTTC.

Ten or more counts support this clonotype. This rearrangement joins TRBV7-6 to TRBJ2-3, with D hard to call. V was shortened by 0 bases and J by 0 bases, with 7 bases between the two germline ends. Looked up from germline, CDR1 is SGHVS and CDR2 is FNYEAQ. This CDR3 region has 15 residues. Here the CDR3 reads CASSLAWPSTDTQYF. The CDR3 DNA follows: TGTGCCAGCAGCTTAGCGTGGCCCAGCACAGATACGCAGTATTTT.

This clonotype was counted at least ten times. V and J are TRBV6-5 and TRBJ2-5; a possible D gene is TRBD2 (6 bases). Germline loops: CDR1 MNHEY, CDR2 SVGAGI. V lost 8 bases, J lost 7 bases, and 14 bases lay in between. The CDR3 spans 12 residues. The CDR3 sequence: CASENYGGTQYF. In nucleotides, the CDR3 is TGTGCCAGCGAGAACTACGGGGGGACCCAGTACTTC.

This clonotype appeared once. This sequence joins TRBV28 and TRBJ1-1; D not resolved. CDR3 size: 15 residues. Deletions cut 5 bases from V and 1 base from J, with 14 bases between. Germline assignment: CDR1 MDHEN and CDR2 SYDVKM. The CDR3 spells CASSPVGRRNTEAFF. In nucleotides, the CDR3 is TGTGCCAGCAGTCCAGTTGGGAGGCGGAACACTGAAGCTTTCTTT.

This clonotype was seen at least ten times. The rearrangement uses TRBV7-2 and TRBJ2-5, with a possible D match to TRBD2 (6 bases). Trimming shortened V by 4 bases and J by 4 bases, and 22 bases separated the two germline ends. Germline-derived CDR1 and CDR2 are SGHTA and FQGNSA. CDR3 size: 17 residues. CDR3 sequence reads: CASSSSRLAHTRETQYF. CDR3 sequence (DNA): TGTGCCAGCAGCTCCTCCCGGCTAGCGCACACCCGAGAGACCCAGTACTTC.

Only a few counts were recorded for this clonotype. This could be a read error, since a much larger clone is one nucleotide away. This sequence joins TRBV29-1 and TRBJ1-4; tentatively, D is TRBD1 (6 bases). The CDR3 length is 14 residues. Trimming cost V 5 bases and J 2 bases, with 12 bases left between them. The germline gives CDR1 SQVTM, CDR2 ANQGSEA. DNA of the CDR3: TGCAGCGTTTCGCAAGGGGGGACTAATGAAAAACTGTTTTTT. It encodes CSVSQGGTNEKLFF.

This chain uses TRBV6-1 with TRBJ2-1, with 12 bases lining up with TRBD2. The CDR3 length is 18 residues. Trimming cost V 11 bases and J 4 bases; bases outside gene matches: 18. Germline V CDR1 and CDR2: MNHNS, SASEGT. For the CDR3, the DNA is TGTGCCCTAAAGAAAAGTCGGACTAGCGGGACTTATTACAATGAGCAGTTCTTC. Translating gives CALKKSRTSGTYYNEQFF.

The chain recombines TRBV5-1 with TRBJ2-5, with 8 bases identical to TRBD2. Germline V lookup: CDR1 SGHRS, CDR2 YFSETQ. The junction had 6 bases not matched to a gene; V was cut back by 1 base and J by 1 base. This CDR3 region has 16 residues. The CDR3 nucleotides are TGCGCCAGCAGCTTGTCCAGCGGGGGCCCCCAAGAGACCCAGTACTTC. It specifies CASSLSSGGPQETQYF.

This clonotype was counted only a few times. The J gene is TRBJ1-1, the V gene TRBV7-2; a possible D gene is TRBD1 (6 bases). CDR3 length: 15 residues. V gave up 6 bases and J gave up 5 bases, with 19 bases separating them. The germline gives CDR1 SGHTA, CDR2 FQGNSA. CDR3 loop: CASSPQTGSRTEAFF. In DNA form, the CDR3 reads TGTGCCAGCAGTCCCCAAACAGGGTCGCGGACTGAAGCTTTCTTT. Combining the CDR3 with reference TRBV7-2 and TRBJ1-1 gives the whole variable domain GAGVSQSPSNKVTEKGKDVELRCDPISGHTALYWYRQSLGQGLEFLIYFQGNSAPDKSGLPSDRFSAERTGGSVSTLTIQRTQQEDSAVYLCASSPQTGSRTEAFFGQGTRLTVV.

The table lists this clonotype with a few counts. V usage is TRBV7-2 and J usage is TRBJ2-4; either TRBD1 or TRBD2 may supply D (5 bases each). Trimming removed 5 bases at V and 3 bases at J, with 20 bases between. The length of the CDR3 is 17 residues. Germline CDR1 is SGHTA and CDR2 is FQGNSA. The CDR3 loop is CASSSGLILRGKNIQYF. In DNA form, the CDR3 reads TGTGCCAGCAGCAGTGGACTTATCCTAAGGGGCAAAAACATTCAGTACTTC.

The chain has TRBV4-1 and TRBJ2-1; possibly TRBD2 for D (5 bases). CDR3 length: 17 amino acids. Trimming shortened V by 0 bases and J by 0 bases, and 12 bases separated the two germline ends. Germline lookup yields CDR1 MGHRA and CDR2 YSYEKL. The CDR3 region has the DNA TGCGCCAGCAGCCAAGAGGTTGAGACTACCTCCTACAATGAGCAGTTCTTC. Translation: CASSQEVETTSYNEQFF.